The present T cell receptor (beta chain) was sequenced within a study of cytomegalovirus exposure and HLA in healthy donors. On this clone: What it binds is not known.

PCR amplification relied on 60 Vbeta primers (plus 13 Jbeta primers). TCRdb keeps only in-frame clones here, not all; method: immunoSEQ multiplex PCR. There are about 120,000 clones in the sample; roughly three quarters occur only once, and 16% lies in the top ten. Losses at the gene ends were 4 bases for V and 9 bases for J; bases not matched to a gene: 8. Germline V lookup: CDR1 LNHDA, CDR2 SQIVND (reference sequence). The CDR3 spans 15 residues. Study-level results: Later on, an analysis showed TCR association rates differing by HLA locus, with DRB1 the most and HLA-C the fewest. Researchers reported in a later analysis that a missense DCLRE1C variant was tied to TCR beta V- and J-gene trimming. About 150 TCR beta chains were listed as cytomegalovirus-associated.

The source material was PBMCs. The TCR sequence derives from a man aged 45-65 years in good health and CMV-seropositive. The rearrangement joins TRBV19 to TRBJ2-1; TRBD2 agrees at 11 bases. The CDR3: CASSRASGGTREQFF. Here the CDR3 DNA reads TGTGCCAGTAGTAGGGCTAGCGGGGGGACCCGTGAGCAGTTCTTC.